This record covers a single T cell receptor beta chain. This clonotype came up many times. Its binding antigen is unknown. It has no much larger one-base neighbor in the sample; base qualities were not kept. The data are from a study of read filtering for tumor transcriptome and immune sequencing (dated by TCRdb to 2019 to 2021). Background for the entire study: Of the patients in the cohort, approximately 17 were male and roughly 13 were female, and their mean age was approximately 70 years, with a range of about 40 to 85. The study compared TCR repertoires from targeted immune repertoire sequencing and bulk whole-transcriptome sequencing run on the same bone marrow samples. TCR-region mapped reads per sample ranged from about 4.05 to 10.27 million with IR-seq versus only roughly 75 to 1273 with RNA-seq. A main aim was a read-filtering strategy for immune repertoire data, specifically whether clonotypes supported by a single read should be removed. By revised international staging, eight or nine patients were R-ISS I, about 16 were R-ISS II and 6 or 7 were R-ISS III. After DNase treatment, whole-transcriptome libraries were prepared with the TruSeq RNA Access Library Prep Kit.

Each patient had bone marrow sampled at the time of active disease. Bone marrow mononuclear cells were isolated by Ficoll-Hypaque density gradient centrifugation. To remove myeloma plasma cells, the cells were labeled with CD138 magnetic microbeads on a MACS separator, and CD138-negative cells were then collected by negative selection. The purity of the isolated cells was checked by flow cytometry with CD138 antibodies on an Attune NxT. TRIzol reagent was used to extract total RNA, which was then quantified with a NanoDrop spectrophotometer. For each patient, paired RNA-seq and IR-seq were run on the CD138-negative bone marrow sample from that patient. General study outcomes and caveats: In IR-seq, single-read clonotypes were 80% to 90% of clonotypes but 3% to 4.5% of total reads; in RNA-seq they were roughly 72% of clonotypes and roughly 45% of reads. The sorted CD138-negative fraction was not purified T cells but a mixed bone marrow immune population. When single-read clonotypes were removed, the proportions of shared clonotypes in IR-seq and RNA-seq correlated more strongly. Compared with RNA-seq, IR-seq captured clonotypes at much greater depth and more reliably, and a smaller IR-seq throughput was enough to identify most of the shared clonotypes.

Compared with germline, V lacks 4 bases and J lacks 2 bases; bases without a gene match: 3. The cysteine opens and the phenylalanine closes a CDR3 of 14 amino acids. Only the CDR3 part of the read is kept: 42 bases, read in frame from the first base. Taken from the germline V gene (reference sequence), the CDR1 and CDR2 loops are LNHDA and SQIVND. TCR libraries were built from approximately 400 ng RNA with the Immunoverse kit, using molecular barcoded adaptors covering alpha/delta and beta/gamma chains. TCR library preparation used the same RNA that was used for transcriptome sequencing. Sequencing of TCR libraries was carried out on an Illumina HiSeq 4000 with 2 x 150 cycles. The published analysis was carried out like this. Using MiXCR, which included quality filtering and error correction, TCR reads were aligned to human V, D, J and C references and then assembled into CDR3 clonotypes. Clonotype counts and gene usage diversity were analyzed with the tcR package in R. Raw mapping reads were checked after the RNA-seq reads had been mapped by STAR aligner version 2.5.3a onto the human GRCh37 genome. To test how sequencing depth affected the clonotypes detected, IR-seq fastq files were randomly downsampled with Seqtk 1.3. In-frame beta chains were kept once TCRdb had trimmed the public reads at Q25 with fastp and called clones with MiXCR. Rows with one shared CDR3 protein collapse into an entry with the most common genes and DNA. The V and J calls were not made by the authors but by TCRdb's processing. The sample table records about 130,000 distinct CDR3 sequences; approximately 13% of these occur just once. The leading ten clones occupy more than 9.5% of the sample.

Sequencing used a population of CD138-negative cells sorted from bone marrow. Interpreted using the paper, the cell subset or site label stands for: bone marrow mononuclear cells depleted of CD138+ plasma/myeloma cells by negative magnetic selection. Recombination linked TRBV19 to TRBJ2-3, with 7 bases in between that match TRBD2. The TCR was taken from a donor aged 40 or older with multiple myeloma. The CDR3: CASSKGTTTDTQYF. The DNA sequence reads TGTGCCAGTAGTAAAGGGACTACCACAGATACGCAGTATTTT.